The clone carrying this T cell receptor (beta chain) has only a few counts. The CDR3 totals 15 residues. The V segment lost 5 bases and the J segment 3 bases; nucleotides outside the gene matches: 9. Looked up from germline, CDR1 is LNHDA and CDR2 is SQIVND (reference sequence). Repertoires were generated with immunoSEQ multiplex PCR, while TCRdb's copy carries only in-frame clones and drops some. The table lists 53,000 or so clones, over 75% of them singletons. The sample comes from a study of blood T cell repertoires in COVID-19. Study context: There were acute and convalescent COVID-19 samples, and they came from the United States, Italy and Spain. The analysed material was cDNA or gDNA that came from T cells, B-cell-depleted T cells, or PBMCs.

The receptor was isolated from a middle-aged man with acute or convalescent COVID-19. Sequenced material: peripheral blood. V gene TRBV19 combines with J gene TRBJ2-7; 8 bases agree with TRBD1. CDR3 nucleotides: TGTGCCAGTAGTCTTAAGGGACAGGAAGACTACGAGCAGTACTTC. This translates into CASSLKGQEDYEQYF.